This TCR beta chain was retrieved from a study of blood T cell repertoires in COVID-19. This clone was observed once. Trimming cost V 0 bases and J 0 bases, with 9 bases left between them. Germline V gene lookup returns CDR1 MNHEY and CDR2 SVGAGI. The CDR3 sequence is 16 residues long. The method was immunoSEQ multiplex PCR; TCRdb's version includes in-frame clones alone and lacks a portion of them. Among tens of thousands of clones listed, roughly four fifths were seen once. The clonotype originates from a woman aged 80 or older with acute or convalescent COVID-19. This chain connects TRBV6-5 to TRBJ1-3; no firm D call. The sample comprised peripheral blood. The chain's CDR3 is CASSYSPGGSGNTIYF. CDR3 in DNA: TGTGCCAGCAGTTACTCCCCCGGTGGCTCTGGAAACACCATATATTTT.